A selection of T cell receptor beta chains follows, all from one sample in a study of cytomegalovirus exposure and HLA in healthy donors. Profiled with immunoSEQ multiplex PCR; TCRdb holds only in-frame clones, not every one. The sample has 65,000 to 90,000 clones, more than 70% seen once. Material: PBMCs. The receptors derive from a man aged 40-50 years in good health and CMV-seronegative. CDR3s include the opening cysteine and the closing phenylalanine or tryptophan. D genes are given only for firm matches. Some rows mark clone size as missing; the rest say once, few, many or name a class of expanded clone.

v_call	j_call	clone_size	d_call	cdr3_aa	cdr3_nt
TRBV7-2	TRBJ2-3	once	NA	CASSSPLTDTQYF	TGTGCCAGCAGCTCCCCTCTCACAGATACGCAGTATTTT
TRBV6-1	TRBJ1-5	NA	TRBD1	CASSGDRVEQPQHF	TGTGCCAGCAGTGGAGACAGGGTTGAACAGCCCCAGCATTTT
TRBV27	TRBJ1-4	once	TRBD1	CASTKTGTNEKLFF	TGTGCCAGCACCAAGACAGGGACTAATGAAAAACTGTTTTTT
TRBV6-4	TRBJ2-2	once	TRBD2	CASSDSGGATGELFF	TGTGCCAGCAGTGACAGCGGGGGGGCCACCGGGGAGCTGTTTTTT
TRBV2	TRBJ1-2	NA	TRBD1	CASSARDRNYGYTF	TGTGCCAGCAGTGCCAGGGACAGGAACTATGGCTACACCTTC
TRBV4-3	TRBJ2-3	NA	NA	CASSHPGALGDTQYF	TGCGCCAGCAGCCATCCGGGAGCCTTGGGGGATACGCAGTATTTT
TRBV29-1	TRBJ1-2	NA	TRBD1	CSVWRQGGYTF	TGCAGCGTTTGGAGACAGGGTGGCTACACCTTC
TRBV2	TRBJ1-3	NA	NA	CASSEARSGNTIYF	TGTGCCAGCAGTGAAGCCCGGTCTGGAAACACCATATATTTT
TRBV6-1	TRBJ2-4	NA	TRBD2	CASRGGAKNIQYF	TGTGCCAGCCGGGGGGGAGCCAAAAACATTCAGTACTTC
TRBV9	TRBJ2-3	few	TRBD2	CASSVFPPKPGLAGSTDTQYF	TGTGCCAGCAGCGTCTTTCCCCCAAAACCGGGACTAGCGGGGAGCACAGATACGCAGTATTTT
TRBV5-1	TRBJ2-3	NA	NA	CASSQEYTDTQYF	TGCGCCAGCAGCCAAGAGTACACAGATACGCAGTATTTT
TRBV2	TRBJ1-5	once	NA	CASSGYLRGSQPQHF	TGTGCCAGCAGTGGGTACCTAAGGGGGAGCCAGCCCCAGCATTTT
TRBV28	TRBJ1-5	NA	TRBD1	CASSRTGSSNQPQHF	TGTGCCAGCAGTCGGACAGGATCTAGCAATCAGCCCCAGCATTTT
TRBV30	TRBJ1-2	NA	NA	CAWSKTGSYGYTF	TGTGCCTGGAGTAAAACAGGGTCCTATGGCTACACCTTC
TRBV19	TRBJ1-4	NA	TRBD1	CASGTGTAFNEKLFF	TGTGCCAGTGGAACTGGGACAGCATTTAATGAAAAACTGTTTTTT
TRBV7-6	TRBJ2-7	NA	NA	CASSFGGGQTYEQYF	TGTGCCAGCAGCTTTGGGGGGGGCCAGACCTACGAGCAGTACTTC